This T cell receptor (beta chain) was retrieved from a study of OX40 agonist ivuxolimab in advanced cancers. CDR1 is SGHRS, CDR2 YFSETQ, per germline. V was cut by 5 bases and J by 1 base, with 6 bases left in between. The CDR3 length is 12 residues. Measured with immunoSEQ multiplex PCR; TCRdb has only the in-frame clones, and not every one. This table holds about 55,000 clones, over 70% found once. The TCR originated in an adult with an advanced solid tumor such as melanoma, head and neck, liver or kidney cancer. V and J are TRBV5-1 and TRBJ1-1; D unclear. Specimen: CD4+ or CD8+ T cells sorted from blood, collected in a trial of the OX40 agonist ivuxolimab. This chain's CDR3 is CASSQENTEAFF. In DNA, the CDR3 is TGCGCCAGCAGTCAGGAGAACACTGAAGCTTTCTTT.